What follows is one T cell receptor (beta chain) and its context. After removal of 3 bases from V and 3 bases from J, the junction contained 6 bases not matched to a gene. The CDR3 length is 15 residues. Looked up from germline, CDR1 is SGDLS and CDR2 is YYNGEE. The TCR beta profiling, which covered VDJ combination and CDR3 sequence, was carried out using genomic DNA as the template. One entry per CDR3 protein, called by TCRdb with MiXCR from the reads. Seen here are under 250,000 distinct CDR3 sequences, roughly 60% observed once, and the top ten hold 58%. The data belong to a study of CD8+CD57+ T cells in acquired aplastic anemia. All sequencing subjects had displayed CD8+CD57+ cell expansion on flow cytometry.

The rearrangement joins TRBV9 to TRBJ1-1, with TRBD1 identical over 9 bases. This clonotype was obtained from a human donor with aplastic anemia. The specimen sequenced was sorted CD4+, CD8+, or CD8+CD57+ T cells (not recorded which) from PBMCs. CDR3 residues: CASSEPGQGYTEAFF. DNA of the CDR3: TGTGCCAGCAGCGAGCCGGGACAGGGTTACACTGAAGCTTTCTTT.